This passage covers 17 T cell receptor beta chains from one sample sequenced in a study of control samples from healthy donors and cancer patients. Some clones are missing from TCRdb's copy, which holds only in-frame ones; the method was immunoSEQ multiplex PCR. The sample gives around 95,000 clones, around four fifths of which show up once; more than 15% is in the top ten. The sample was blood. The receptors originated from a man aged 30 to 39 in good health.

J is TRBJ2-7 and V is TRBV12-3 or TRBV12-4; maybe TRBD1 (6 bases). The CDR3 loop spans 13 amino acids. Trimming cost V 4 bases and J 0 bases, with 7 bases left between them. The CDR3 DNA follows: TGTGCCAGCAGTTCACAGGGCTCCTACGAGCAGTACTTC. Encoded protein: CASSSQGSYEQYF.

This clone was recorded only once. As DNA, the CDR3 is TGTGCCAGCAGCAAACTAGCGGGGGCCCTCACAGGCACAGATACGCAGTATTTT. Its protein product is CASSKLAGALTGTDTQYF. This chain joins TRBV3-1 (or the pseudogene TRBV3-2) and TRBJ2-3, with 11 bases aligning to TRBD2. Germline CDR1 LGHDT, CDR2 YNNKEL (reference sequence). This CDR3 has 18 residues. J was trimmed by 1 base and V by 5 bases; bases with no gene match: 11.

V usage is TRBV18 and J usage is TRBJ1-1; weak D call: TRBD1 (5 bases). CDR1 is KGHSH and CDR2 is LQKENI in the germline V gene. V was pared by 2 bases and J by 7 bases, with 23 bases between. This CDR3 contains 17 residues. CDR3 DNA: TGTGCCAGCTCACCATCCCAACAGGCCCGTTCCGACGGTGAAGCTTTCTTT. This translates into CASSPSQQARSDGEAFF.

The sample holds one count of this clone. The gene calls are TRBV11-2 and TRBJ1-1; 8 bases match TRBD1. From germline, CDR1 is SGHAT and CDR2 FQNNGV. The CDR3 consists of 14 residues. The V and J ends lost 2 bases and 4 bases, in that order; junction bases with no gene match: 3. The DNA for the CDR3 is TGTGCCAGCAGCTTAAACAGGGGGGTCACTGAAGCTTTCTTT. This codes for CASSLNRGVTEAFF.

The chain links TRBV28 to TRBJ2-3; D is unclear. Trimming pared 4 bases from V and 6 bases from J, leaving 17 bases between. This CDR3 has 15 amino acids. Germline V gene lookup returns CDR1 MDHEN and CDR2 SYDVKM. The CDR3 is CASSSLGEVGDTQYF. The CDR3 nucleotides read TGTGCCAGCAGTTCGTTAGGCGAGGTAGGGGATACGCAGTATTTT.

The chain combines TRBV7-3 with TRBJ2-1, with D perhaps given as TRBD1 or TRBD2 (5 bases each). Germline CDR1 reads SGHTA; CDR2 reads FQGTGA. This CDR3 has 16 amino acids. V lost 0 bases, J lost 3 bases, and 12 bases lay in between. Here the CDR3 DNA reads TGTGCCAGCAGCTTAACATCGGGACGGGACTACAATGAGCAGTTCTTC. This encodes CASSLTSGRDYNEQFF.

The sample holds a few counts of this clone. V gene TRBV6-1 combines with J gene TRBJ2-7; the match to TRBD1 covers 9 bases. The junction had 5 bases not matched to a gene; V was cut back by 0 bases and J by 5 bases. Germline V gene sequence: CDR1 MNHNS, CDR2 SASEGT. The CDR3 has 15 residues. CDR3 region: CASSEAEGTGNEQYF. CDR3 in DNA: TGTGCCAGCAGTGAAGCGGAAGGGACAGGGAACGAGCAGTACTTC.

This chain connects TRBV27 to TRBJ1-2; 7 bases agree with TRBD1. This CDR3 has 17 amino acids. The trim removed 5 bases at V and 1 base at J, leaving 13 bases unmatched. CDR1 and CDR2 (germline): MNHEY, SMNVEV (reference sequence). This chain's CDR3 is CASSPGTDIKDNYGYTF. The DNA for the CDR3 is TGTGCCAGCAGTCCGGGGACAGATATTAAAGATAACTATGGCTACACCTTC.

The V and J genes are TRBV5-1 and TRBJ1-1; 11 bases align to TRBD1. With 0 bases clipped from V and 1 base from J, the junction kept 8 bases outside the gene matches. Germline assignment: CDR1 SGHRS and CDR2 YFSETQ. The CDR3 contains 18 residues. In nucleotides, the CDR3 is TGCGCCAGCAGCTTGGACGGACAGGGGGCAGGTAGGAACACTGAAGCTTTCTTT. This gives the protein CASSLDGQGAGRNTEAFF.

The chain recombines TRBV14 with TRBJ2-1; D is possibly TRBD1 (6 bases). The CDR3 extends over 15 amino acids. Germline V gene data show CDR1 as SGHDN and CDR2 as FVKESK. With 1 base removed from V and 3 bases from J, the gap between germline ends came to 10 bases. The CDR3 is CASSQAVGHYNEQFF. Written as DNA, the CDR3 is TGTGCCAGCAGCCAAGCGGTGGGACACTACAATGAGCAGTTCTTC.

The CDR3 DNA follows: TGTGCCAGCAGTTACAAGGGACTAGTATTGGAGTCGTACGAGCAGTACTTC. It specifies CASSYKGLVLESYEQYF. This chain connects TRBV6-2 or TRBV6-3 to TRBJ2-7; 8 nucleotides align to TRBD2. J was trimmed by 4 bases and V by 2 bases; bases with no gene match: 13. Germline CDR1 is MNHEY and CDR2 is SVGEGT. The CDR3 is 17 amino acids.

This chain connects TRBV9 to TRBJ2-5; possibly TRBD1 for D (5 bases). This CDR3 comprises 15 residues. Germline loops: CDR1 SGDLS, CDR2 YYNGEE. Trimming stripped 0 bases from V and 4 bases from J, with 13 bases between. CDR3 sequence reads: CASSVVPGSGETQYF. CDR3 coding DNA: TGTGCCAGCAGCGTAGTCCCAGGGTCAGGAGAGACCCAGTACTTC.

V usage is TRBV18 and J usage is TRBJ1-1; 11 bases fit TRBD1. Germline V CDR1 and CDR2: KGHSH, LQKENI. Trimming removed 5 bases from V and 3 bases from J; junction bases left unmatched: 5. CDR3 length: 15 amino acids. In DNA, the CDR3 is TGTGCCAGCTCAGGGACAGGGGGGATGGACACTGAAGCTTTCTTT. This encodes CASSGTGGMDTEAFF.

The chain couples TRBV7-9 to TRBJ1-6; D call uncertain. Trimming left V 6 bases short and J 2 bases short, with 8 bases between. Germline V gene sequence: CDR1 SEHNR, CDR2 FQNEAQ (reference sequence). The CDR3 sequence is 14 residues long. The CDR3 reads CASRDTTYNSPLHF. Written as DNA, the CDR3 is TGTGCCAGCAGGGATACCACCTATAATTCACCCCTCCACTTT. Full variable domain (remainder filled in from reference TRBV7-9 and TRBJ1-6): DTGVSQNPRHKITKRGQNVTFRCDPISEHNRLYWYRQTLGQGPEFLTYFQNEAQLEKSRLLSDRFSAERPKGSFSTLEIQRTEQGDSAMYLCASRDTTYNSPLHFGNGTRLTVT.

The chain couples TRBV7-9 to TRBJ1-5, with D tentatively TRBD1 (6 bases). Trimming left V 3 bases short and J 4 bases short, with 13 bases between. CDR1 is SEHNR, CDR2 FQNEAQ, per germline (reference sequence). This CDR3 is 15 amino acids long. The CDR3 coding sequence is TGTGCCAGCAGCTTGGGGATAGGGGGTAATCAGCCCCAGCATTTT. Translated, it gives CASSLGIGGNQPQHF.

The V and J genes are TRBV5-1 and TRBJ1-4; D not certain. The germline V gene has CDR1 SGHRS and CDR2 YFSETQ. V was clipped by 6 bases and J by 0 bases, with 18 bases between them. This CDR3 contains 17 residues. CDR3 loop: CASTFGRGWATNEKLFF. Here the CDR3 DNA reads TGCGCCAGCACCTTTGGCCGGGGTTGGGCAACTAATGAAAAACTGTTTTTT.

V usage is TRBV27 and J usage is TRBJ2-1; a weak D match, TRBD2 (6 bases). Germline CDR1 reads MNHEY; CDR2 reads SMNVEV (reference sequence). Trimming took 0 bases from V and 1 from J, leaving 13 bases between them. The CDR3 loop spans 17 amino acids. This chain's CDR3 is CASSLSMRGASYNEQFF. In DNA, the CDR3 is TGTGCCAGCAGTTTATCGATGCGGGGAGCTTCCTACAATGAGCAGTTCTTC.